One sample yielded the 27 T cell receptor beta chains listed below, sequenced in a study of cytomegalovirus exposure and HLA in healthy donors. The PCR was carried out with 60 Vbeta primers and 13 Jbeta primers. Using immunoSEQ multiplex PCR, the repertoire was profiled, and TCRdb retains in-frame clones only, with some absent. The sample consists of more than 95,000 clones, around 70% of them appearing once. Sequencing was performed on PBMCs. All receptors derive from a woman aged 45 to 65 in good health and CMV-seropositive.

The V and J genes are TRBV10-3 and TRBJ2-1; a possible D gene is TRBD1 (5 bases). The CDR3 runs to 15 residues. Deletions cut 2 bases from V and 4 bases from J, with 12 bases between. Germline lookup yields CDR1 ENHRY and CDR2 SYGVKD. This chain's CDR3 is CAISELQGGYNEQFF. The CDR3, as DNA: TGTGCCATCAGTGAGCTGCAGGGTGGATACAATGAGCAGTTCTTC.

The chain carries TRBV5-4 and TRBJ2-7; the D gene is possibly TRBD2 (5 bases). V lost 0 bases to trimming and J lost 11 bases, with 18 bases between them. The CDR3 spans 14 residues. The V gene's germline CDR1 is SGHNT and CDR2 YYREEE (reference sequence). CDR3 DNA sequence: TGTGCCAGCAGCTTGGCCTCGCGGGCAACAGCAGAGTACTTC. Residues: CASSLASRATAEYF.

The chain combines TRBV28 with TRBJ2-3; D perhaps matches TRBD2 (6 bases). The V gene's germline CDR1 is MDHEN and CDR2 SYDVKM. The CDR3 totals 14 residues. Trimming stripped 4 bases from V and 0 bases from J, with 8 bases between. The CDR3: CASSSGTSTDTQYF. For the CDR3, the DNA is TGTGCCAGCAGTTCCGGGACTAGCACAGATACGCAGTATTTT.

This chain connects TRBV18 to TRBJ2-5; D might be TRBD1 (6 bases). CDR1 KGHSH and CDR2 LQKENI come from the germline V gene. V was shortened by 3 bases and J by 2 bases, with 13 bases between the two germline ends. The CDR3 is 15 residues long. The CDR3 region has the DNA TGTGCCAGCTCACCGGTCACAGGGAATCAAGAGACCCAGTACTTC. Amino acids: CASSPVTGNQETQYF.

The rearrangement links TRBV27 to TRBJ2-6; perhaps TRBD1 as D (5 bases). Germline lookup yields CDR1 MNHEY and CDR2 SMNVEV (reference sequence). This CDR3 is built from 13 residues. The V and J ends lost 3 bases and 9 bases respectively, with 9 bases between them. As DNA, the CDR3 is TGTGCCAGCAGTTTCAGGGCAGACAACGTCCTGACTTTC. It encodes CASSFRADNVLTF.

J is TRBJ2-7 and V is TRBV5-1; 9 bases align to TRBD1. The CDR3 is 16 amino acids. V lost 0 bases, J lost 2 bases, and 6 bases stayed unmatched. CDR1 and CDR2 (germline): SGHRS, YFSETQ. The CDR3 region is CASSLENGQGTYEQYF. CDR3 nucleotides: TGCGCCAGCAGCTTGGAGAACGGACAGGGGACCTACGAGCAGTACTTC. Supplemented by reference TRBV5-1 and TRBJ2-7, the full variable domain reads KAGVTQTPRYLIKTRGQQVTLSCSPISGHRSVSWYQQTPGQGLQFLFEYFSETQRNKGNFPGRFSGRQFSNSRSEMNVSTLELGDSALYLCASSLENGQGTYEQYFGPGTRLTVT.

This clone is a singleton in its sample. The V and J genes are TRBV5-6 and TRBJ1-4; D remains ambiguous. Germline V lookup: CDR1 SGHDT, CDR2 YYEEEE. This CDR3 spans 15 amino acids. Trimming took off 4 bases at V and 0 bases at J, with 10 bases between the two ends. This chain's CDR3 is CASSETLATNEKLFF. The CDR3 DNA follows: TGTGCCAGCAGCGAAACCTTAGCAACTAATGAAAAACTGTTTTTT.

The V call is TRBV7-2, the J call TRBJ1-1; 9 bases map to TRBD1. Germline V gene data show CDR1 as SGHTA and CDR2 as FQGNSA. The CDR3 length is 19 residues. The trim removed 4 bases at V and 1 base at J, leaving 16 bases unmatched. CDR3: CASSSPGWDRDVGNTEAFF. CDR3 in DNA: TGTGCCAGCAGCTCTCCAGGCTGGGACAGGGATGTAGGGAACACTGAAGCTTTCTTT.

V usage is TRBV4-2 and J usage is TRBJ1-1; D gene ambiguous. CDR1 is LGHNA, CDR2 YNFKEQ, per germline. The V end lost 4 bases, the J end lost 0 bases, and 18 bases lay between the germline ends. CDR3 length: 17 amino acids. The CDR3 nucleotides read TGTGCCAGCAGCCTGAGGACTATCCTCGTCATGAACACTGAAGCTTTCTTT. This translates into CASSLRTILVMNTEAFF.

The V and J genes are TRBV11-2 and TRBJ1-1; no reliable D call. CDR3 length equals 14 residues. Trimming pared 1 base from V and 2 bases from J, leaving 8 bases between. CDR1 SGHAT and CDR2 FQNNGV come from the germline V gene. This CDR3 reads CASSLGQSNTEAFF. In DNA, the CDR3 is TGTGCCAGCAGCTTAGGGCAGTCTAACACTGAAGCTTTCTTT.

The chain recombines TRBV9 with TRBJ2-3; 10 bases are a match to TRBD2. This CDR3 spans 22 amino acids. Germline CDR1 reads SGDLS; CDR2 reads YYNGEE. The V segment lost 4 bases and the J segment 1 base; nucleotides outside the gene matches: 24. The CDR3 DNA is TGTGCCAGCAGCCCGCTTTATGGGGTAGCGGGAGGCAGAGAAGGGGGCACAGATACGCAGTATTTT. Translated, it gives CASSPLYGVAGGREGGTDTQYF.

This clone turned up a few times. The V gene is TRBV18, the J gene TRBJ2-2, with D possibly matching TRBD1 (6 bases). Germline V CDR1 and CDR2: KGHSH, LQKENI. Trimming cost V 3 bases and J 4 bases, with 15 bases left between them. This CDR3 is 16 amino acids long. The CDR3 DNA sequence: TGTGCCAGCTCACCTTTACAGGGTATCGGCACCGGGGAGCTGTTTTTT. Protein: CASSPLQGIGTGELFF.

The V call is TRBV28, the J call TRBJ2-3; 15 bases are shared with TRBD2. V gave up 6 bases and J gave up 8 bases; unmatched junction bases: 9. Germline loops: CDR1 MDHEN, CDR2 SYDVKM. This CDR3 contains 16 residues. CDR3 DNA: TGTGCCAGCAGACTGCCGGGACTAGCGGGAGGACTTACGCAGTATTTT. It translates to CASRLPGLAGGLTQYF.

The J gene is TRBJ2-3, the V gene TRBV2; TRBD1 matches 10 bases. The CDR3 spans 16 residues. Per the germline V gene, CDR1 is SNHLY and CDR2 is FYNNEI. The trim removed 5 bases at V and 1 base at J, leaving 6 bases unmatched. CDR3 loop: CASSKLGTGGTDTQYF. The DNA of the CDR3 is TGTGCCAGCAGTAAACTAGGGACAGGGGGCACAGATACGCAGTATTTT.

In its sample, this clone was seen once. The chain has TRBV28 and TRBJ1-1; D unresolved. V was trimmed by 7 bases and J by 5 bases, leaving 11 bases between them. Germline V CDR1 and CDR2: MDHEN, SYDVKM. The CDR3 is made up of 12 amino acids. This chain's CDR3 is CASTQTGTEAFF. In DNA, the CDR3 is TGTGCCAGCACCCAAACGGGGACTGAAGCTTTCTTT.

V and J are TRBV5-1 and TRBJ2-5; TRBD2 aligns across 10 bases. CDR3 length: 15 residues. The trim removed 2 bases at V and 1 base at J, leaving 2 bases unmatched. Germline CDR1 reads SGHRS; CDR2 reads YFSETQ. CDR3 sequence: CASSLLAGSQETQYF. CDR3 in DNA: TGCGCCAGCAGCTTACTAGCGGGGAGCCAAGAGACCCAGTACTTC.

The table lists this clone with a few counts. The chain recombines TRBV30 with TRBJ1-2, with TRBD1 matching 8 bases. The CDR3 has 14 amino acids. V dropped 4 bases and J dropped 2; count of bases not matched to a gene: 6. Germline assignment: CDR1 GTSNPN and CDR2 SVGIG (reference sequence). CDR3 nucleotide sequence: TGTGCCTGGACTAAGACAGGGGAAAACTATGGCTACACCTTC. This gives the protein CAWTKTGENYGYTF.

The CDR3 region is CASSPRRGDEQYF. In DNA form, the CDR3 reads TGTGCCAGCTCACCTCGACGGGGGGACGAGCAGTACTTC. The chain has TRBV18 and TRBJ2-7, with TRBD2 matching over 7 bases. The CDR3 loop spans 13 amino acids. With V trimmed by 3 bases and J by 5 bases, 4 bases remained unmatched. Per the germline V gene, CDR1 is KGHSH and CDR2 is LQKENI.

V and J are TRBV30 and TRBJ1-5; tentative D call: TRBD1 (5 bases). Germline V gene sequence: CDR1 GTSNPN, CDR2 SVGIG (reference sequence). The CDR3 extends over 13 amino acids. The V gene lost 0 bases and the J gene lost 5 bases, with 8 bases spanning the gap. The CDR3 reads CAWSVTRDQPQHF. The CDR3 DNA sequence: TGTGCCTGGAGTGTAACCAGGGATCAGCCCCAGCATTTT.

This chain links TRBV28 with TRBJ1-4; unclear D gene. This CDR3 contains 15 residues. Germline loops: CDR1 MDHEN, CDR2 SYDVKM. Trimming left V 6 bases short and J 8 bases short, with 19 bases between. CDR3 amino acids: CASSGGFSVREKLFF. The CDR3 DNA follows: TGTGCCAGCAGCGGAGGATTCTCGGTTCGGGAAAAACTGTTTTTT.

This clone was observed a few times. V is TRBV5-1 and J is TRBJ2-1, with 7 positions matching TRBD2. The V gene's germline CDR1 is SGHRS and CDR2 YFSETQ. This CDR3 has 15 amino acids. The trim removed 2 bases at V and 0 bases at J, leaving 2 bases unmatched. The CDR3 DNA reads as TGCGCCAGCAGCTTAACGGGGGGCTCCTACAATGAGCAGTTCTTC. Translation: CASSLTGGSYNEQFF. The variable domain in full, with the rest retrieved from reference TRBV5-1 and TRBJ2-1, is KAGVTQTPRYLIKTRGQQVTLSCSPISGHRSVSWYQQTPGQGLQFLFEYFSETQRNKGNFPGRFSGRQFSNSRSEMNVSTLELGDSALYLCASSLTGGSYNEQFFGPGTRLTVL.

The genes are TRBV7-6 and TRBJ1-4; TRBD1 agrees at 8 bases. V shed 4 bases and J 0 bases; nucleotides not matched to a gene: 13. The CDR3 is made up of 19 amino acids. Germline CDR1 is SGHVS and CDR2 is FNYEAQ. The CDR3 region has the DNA TGTGCCAGCAGCTGGGCCCCGGGACAGGCGCCCGCAACTAATGAAAAACTGTTTTTT. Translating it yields CASSWAPGQAPATNEKLFF.

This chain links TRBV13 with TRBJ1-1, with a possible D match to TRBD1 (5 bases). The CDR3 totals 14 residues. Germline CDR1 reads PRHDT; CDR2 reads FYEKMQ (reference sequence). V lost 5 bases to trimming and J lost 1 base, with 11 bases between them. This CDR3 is CASSPGGGNTEAFF. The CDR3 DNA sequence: TGTGCCAGCAGCCCCGGCGGGGGGAACACTGAAGCTTTCTTT. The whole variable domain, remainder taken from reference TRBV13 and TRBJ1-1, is AAGVIQSPRHLIKEKRETATLKCYPIPRHDTVYWYQQGPGQDPQFLISFYEKMQSDKGSIPDRFSAQQFSDYHSELNMSSLELGDSALYFCASSPGGGNTEAFFGQGTRLTVV.

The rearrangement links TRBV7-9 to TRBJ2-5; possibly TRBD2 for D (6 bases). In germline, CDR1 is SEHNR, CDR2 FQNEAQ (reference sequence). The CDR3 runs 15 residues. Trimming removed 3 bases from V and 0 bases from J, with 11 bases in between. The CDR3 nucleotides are TGTGCCAGCAGCTTTCTGGGAGGAGACCAAGAGACCCAGTACTTC. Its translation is CASSFLGGDQETQYF.

The CDR3 protein is CASRMAGGFYGYTF. As DNA, the CDR3 is TGTGCCAGCAGAATGGCAGGGGGCTTCTATGGCTACACCTTC. The chain has TRBV2 and TRBJ1-2; the match to TRBD1 covers 8 bases. The CDR3 has 14 amino acids. V trimming: 6 bases; J trimming: 4 bases; junction bases outside the gene matches: 7. Germline V gives CDR1 SNHLY, CDR2 FYNNEI.

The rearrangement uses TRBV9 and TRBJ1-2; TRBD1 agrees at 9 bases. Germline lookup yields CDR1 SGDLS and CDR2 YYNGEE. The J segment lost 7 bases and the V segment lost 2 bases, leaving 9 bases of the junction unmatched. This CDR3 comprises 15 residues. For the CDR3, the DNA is TGTGCCAGCAGCGTTACAGGGGGCGAGGTCTCTGGCTACACCTTC. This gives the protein CASSVTGGEVSGYTF. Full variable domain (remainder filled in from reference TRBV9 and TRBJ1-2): DSGVTQTPKHLITATGQRVTLRCSPRSGDLSVYWYQQSLDQGLQFLIQYYNGEERAKGNILERFSAQQFPDLHSELNLSSLELGDSALYFCASSVTGGEVSGYTFGSGTRLTVV.

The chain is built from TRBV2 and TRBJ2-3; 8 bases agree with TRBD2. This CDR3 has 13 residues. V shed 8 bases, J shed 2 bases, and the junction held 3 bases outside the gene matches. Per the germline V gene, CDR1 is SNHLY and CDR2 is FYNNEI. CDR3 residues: CASRGGDTDTQYF. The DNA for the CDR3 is TGTGCCAGCCGGGGGGGGGACACAGATACGCAGTATTTT.